This TCR beta chain was identified during a study of T-cell memory formation after mild COVID-19. One entry per CDR3 protein, called by TCRdb with MiXCR from the 5' RACE reads. This table has roughly 450,000 distinct CDR3 sequences, 15% to 20% appearing once. This CDR3 has 11 amino acids. Trimming left V 5 bases short and J 2 bases short, with 6 bases between. Germline V gene data show CDR1 as SQVTM and CDR2 as ANQGSEA. V is TRBV29-1 and J is TRBJ1-2; unclear D gene. Sequencing was carried out using PBMCs or a T cell subset sorted from them (not recorded which). The sequence came from an adult woman who had mild COVID-19 (a few samples of this study predate the infection). Cell type and time point are not known. For the CDR3, the DNA is TGCAGCGTTAGTGGAAACTATGGCTACACCTTC. Translation gives CSVSGNYGYTF.